A selection of T cell receptor beta chains follows, all from one sample in a study of CD8 T cells in ankylosing spondylitis. Via MiXCR, TCRdb re-called the 5' RACE reads, giving one row per CDR3 protein. The data hold under 130,000 distinct CDR3 sequences, with approximately 25% observed a single time. Sample: synovial fluid, either unsorted or a sorted T cell fraction (not recorded which). The receptors come from a male donor with ankylosing spondylitis. Each CDR3 is given with its conserved first and last residue. Each record gives: J gene, clone size, D gene, V gene, CDR3 DNA, CDR3 protein. A D gene is named only where the DNA matches it firmly. Some rows mark clone size as missing; the rest say once, few, many or name a class of expanded clone.

TRBJ1-5,few,.,TRBV29-1,TGCAGCGTCCGGACCGATACTAATCAGCCCCAGCATTTT,CSVRTDTNQPQHF
TRBJ2-2,many,.,TRBV24-1,TGTGCCACCAGAGGAGGAGCGAACACCGGGGAGCTGTTTTTT,CATRGGANTGELFF
TRBJ2-3,few,TRBD2,TRBV6-5,TGTGCCAGCATTAGGGCCAGACTAGCGGGAGCCATGGATACGCAGTATTTT,CASIRARLAGAMDTQYF
TRBJ2-7,few,TRBD2,TRBV20-1,TGCAGTGCTACGGGGACTATTTACGAGCAGTACTTC,CSATGTIYEQYF
TRBJ2-2,many,.,TRBV19,TGTGCCAGTAGTCTCCCACTGAGTTCAGTTCGCGGGAACACCGGGGAGCTGTTTTTT,CASSLPLSSVRGNTGELFF
TRBJ2-1,.,.,TRBV11-3,TGTGCCAGCAGCTTAGACGCGAGCTCCTACAATGAGCAGTTCTTC,CASSLDASSYNEQFF
TRBJ2-2,.,.,TRBV29-1,TGCAGCGTTGCGATGTTGGGAGGAAAAACCGGGGAGCTGTTTTTT,CSVAMLGGKTGELFF
TRBJ2-7,.,.,TRBV6-1,TGTGCCAGCAGTGAACTCGATCAGGGGAGGTACTTC,CASSELDQGRYF
TRBJ2-3,medium-sized,.,TRBV27,TGTGCCAGCAGTTTAGGACAGTCCCCCAGCACAGATACGCAGTATTTT,CASSLGQSPSTDTQYF
TRBJ2-1,many,.,TRBV20-1,TGCAGTGCTCCGATACCCGGGGGGCGAGGCAATGAGCAGTTCTTC,CSAPIPGGRGNEQFF
TRBJ1-4,many,.,TRBV12-3/TRBV12-4,TGTGCCAGCAGTTCCACAGAATATAATGAAAAACTGTTTTTT,CASSSTEYNEKLFF
TRBJ2-7,.,TRBD1,TRBV7-6,TGTGCCAGCAGCCAATACAGGGGGCCCGAGCAGTACTTC,CASSQYRGPEQYF